These 19 T cell receptor beta chains came from one sample sequenced in a study of T cell repertoires in cytomegalovirus infection. Their recognized antigens are unknown. TCRdb independently ran MiXCR on the reads; one entry per CDR3 protein. The sample consists of about 47,000 distinct CDR3 sequences, roughly 18% of them appearing once. The specimen was CD8+ T cells from cultured PBMCs, collected from culture after CMV antigen stimulation. The receptors come from a human donor in good health (CMV status not recorded). Some clones in this sample may be carry-over from other donors' samples.

This clonotype was found many times. The CDR3 is CSAKAGEYETQYF. As DNA, the CDR3 is TGCAGTGCTAAGGCGGGAGAATACGAGACCCAGTACTTC. The chain employs TRBV20-1 and TRBJ2-5, with 7 bases identical to TRBD2. V dropped 4 bases and J dropped 5; count of bases not matched to a gene: 7. The CDR3 covers 13 residues. The germline V gene has CDR1 DFQATT and CDR2 SNEGSKA (reference sequence).

This clonotype has at least ten counts. DNA for the CDR3: TGTGCCAGCAGTCCCGGGGGCGGGGGGGCGAAGACCCAGTACTTC. It encodes CASSPGGGGAKTQYF. The chain carries TRBV7-8 and TRBJ2-5; 9 nucleotides line up with TRBD2. The ends lost 6 bases at V and 6 bases at J; junction bases unmatched: 11. The CDR3 is 15 residues long. From germline, CDR1 is SGHVS and CDR2 FQNEAQ. Variable domain in full (rest from reference TRBV7-8 and TRBJ2-5): GAGVSQSPRYKVAKRGQDVALRCDPISGHVSLFWYQQALGQGPEFLTYFQNEAQLDKSGLPSDRFFAERPEGSVSTLKIQRTQQEDSAVYLCASSPGGGGAKTQYFGPGTRLLVL.

This clonotype has a count of ten or more. The rearrangement joins TRBV7-2 to TRBJ2-7; 13 nucleotides align to TRBD2. This CDR3 spans 18 amino acids. The V gene's germline CDR1 is SGHTA and CDR2 FQGNSA. The V and J ends lost 5 bases and 3 bases, in that order; junction bases with no gene match: 13. The CDR3 sequence: CASSPGRGTSGVIYEQYF. The CDR3 nucleotides are TGTGCCAGCAGCCCAGGGCGGGGGACTAGCGGGGTGATCTACGAGCAGTACTTC.

This clonotype has a handful of counts. This sequence joins TRBV27 and TRBJ1-1; TRBD1 matches at 7 bases. With 8 bases clipped from V and 1 base from J, the junction kept 7 bases outside the gene matches. Germline CDR1 and CDR2: MNHEY and SMNVEV (reference sequence). The CDR3 has 14 residues. Here the CDR3 reads CASRDRGTNTEAFF. CDR3 coding DNA: TGTGCCAGCCGGGACAGAGGGACGAACACTGAAGCTTTCTTT.

The V and J genes are TRBV20-1 and TRBJ2-5, with TRBD2 identical over 10 bases. The CDR3 is 16 amino acids. The germline V gene has CDR1 DFQATT and CDR2 SNEGSKA (reference sequence). The J segment lost 3 bases and the V segment lost 3 bases, leaving 10 bases of the junction unmatched. The CDR3 DNA follows: TGCAGTGCTAGGGCCCAGCGGGGGGGCCAGAAAGAGACCCAGTACTTC. Encoded protein: CSARAQRGGQKETQYF.

J is TRBJ2-1 and V is TRBV2; D not certain. Germline-derived CDR1 and CDR2 are SNHLY and FYNNEI. The V end lost 3 bases, the J end lost 2 bases, and 5 bases lay between the germline ends. CDR3 length: 13 amino acids. The CDR3 region has the DNA TGTGCCAGCAGTGAGTGGACCTACAATGAGCAGTTCTTC. It translates to CASSEWTYNEQFF.

This clonotype appeared many times. The chain employs TRBV7-8 and TRBJ2-7, with a possible D match to TRBD1 (5 bases). V dropped 1 base and J dropped 6 bases, with 10 bases sitting between them. Per germline, CDR1 SGHVS and CDR2 FQNEAQ. The CDR3 loop spans 13 amino acids. For the CDR3, the DNA is TGTGCCAGCAGCTTAGGACCAGGGATCGAGCAGTACTTC. Translated, it gives CASSLGPGIEQYF.

The rearrangement links TRBV7-8 to TRBJ1-5; D remains unclear. The germline V gene has CDR1 SGHVS and CDR2 FQNEAQ. The CDR3 sequence is 16 residues long. The ends were cut back, 3 bases at V and 0 bases at J, with 12 bases in the middle. CDR3 nucleotides: TGTGCCAGCAGCTTGGAGGGAGATTATAGCAATCAGCCCCAGCATTTT. It codes for CASSLEGDYSNQPQHF. The full variable domain, completed using reference TRBV7-8 and TRBJ1-5, is GAGVSQSPRYKVAKRGQDVALRCDPISGHVSLFWYQQALGQGPEFLTYFQNEAQLDKSGLPSDRFFAERPEGSVSTLKIQRTQQEDSAVYLCASSLEGDYSNQPQHFGDGTRLSIL.

The chain recombines TRBV6-6 with TRBJ2-2; TRBD1 agrees at 11 bases. Germline CDR1 and CDR2: MNHNY and SVGAGI (reference sequence). CDR3 length: 15 residues. V shed 4 bases, J shed 7 bases, and the junction held 5 bases outside the gene matches. CDR3 in amino acids: CASSLGQGADGELFF. The CDR3 nucleotides read TGTGCCAGCAGTTTAGGACAGGGGGCAGACGGGGAGCTGTTTTTT.

This clonotype was seen ten or more times. The gene calls are TRBV5-4 and TRBJ1-1; no definite D call. The CDR3 spans 14 residues. V was trimmed by 4 bases and J by 0 bases, leaving 10 bases between them. Germline CDR1 and CDR2: SGHNT and YYREEE (reference sequence). For the CDR3, the DNA is TGTGCCAGCAGCACGGGTCCTATGAACACTGAAGCTTTCTTT. Its protein product is CASSTGPMNTEAFF.

This clonotype was seen at least ten times. The chain has TRBV4-3 and TRBJ2-7; tentative D call: TRBD1 (6 bases). This CDR3 has 13 amino acids. V was clipped by 4 bases and J by 3 bases, with 10 bases between them. Germline CDR1 LGHNA, CDR2 YSLEER. The CDR3 here is CASSLVQGYEQYF. DNA for the CDR3: TGCGCCAGCAGCCTAGTACAGGGCTACGAGCAGTACTTC.

This clonotype was counted only a few times. Here the CDR3 reads CASSLRGDTSYEQYF. The CDR3 DNA reads TGCGCCAGCAGCTTGAGAGGGGACACCTCCTACGAGCAGTACTTC. This chain joins TRBV5-1 and TRBJ2-7; tentative D call: TRBD1 (6 bases). There are 15 residues in the CDR3. The germline V and J ends were trimmed by 1 base and 0 bases, with 11 bases remaining between them. CDR1 is SGHRS and CDR2 is YFSETQ in the germline V gene.

The V gene is TRBV7-2, the J gene TRBJ1-3, with unresolved D. This CDR3 spans 17 amino acids. V lost 5 bases to trimming and J lost 0 bases, with 17 bases between them. The germline CDR1 and CDR2 sequences are SGHTA and FQGNSA. CDR3: CASSPNSGPSSGNTIYF. For the CDR3, the DNA is TGTGCCAGCAGCCCAAACTCGGGCCCCAGCTCTGGAAACACCATATATTTT.

The chain links TRBV7-9 to TRBJ2-5; 7 bases map to TRBD1. The CDR3 length is 15 residues. V lost 3 bases, J lost 2 bases, and 6 bases stayed unmatched. The germline V gene has CDR1 SEHNR and CDR2 FQNEAQ (reference sequence). The chain's CDR3 is CASSFSGTDQETQYF. The CDR3 region has the DNA TGTGCCAGCAGCTTTTCCGGGACAGATCAAGAGACCCAGTACTTC. The variable domain in full, with the rest retrieved from reference TRBV7-9 and TRBJ2-5, is DTGVSQNPRHKITKRGQNVTFRCDPISEHNRLYWYRQTLGQGPEFLTYFQNEAQLEKSRLLSDRFSAERPKGSFSTLEIQRTEQGDSAMYLCASSFSGTDQETQYFGPGTRLLVL.

V is TRBV27 and J is TRBJ1-4, with D uncertain. Germline CDR1 MNHEY, CDR2 SMNVEV (reference sequence). This CDR3 region has 15 residues. Trimming stripped 3 bases from V and 0 bases from J, with 8 bases between. Written as DNA, the CDR3 is TGTGCCAGCAGTTTGCGATATGCAACTAATGAAAAACTGTTTTTT. This sequence encodes CASSLRYATNEKLFF.

The chain recombines TRBV6-1 with TRBJ2-2; D is ambiguous. The germline gives CDR1 MNHNS, CDR2 SASEGT. V was clipped by 5 bases and J by 1 base, with 17 bases between them. The CDR3 contains 17 residues. CDR3 DNA sequence: TGTGCCAGCAGTAACCCCGGTGAAGTTTGGAACACCGGGGAGCTGTTTTTT. As protein: CASSNPGEVWNTGELFF.

The chain uses TRBV6-5 and TRBJ2-1, with 11 bases fitting TRBD2. Germline CDR1 reads MNHEY; CDR2 reads SVGAGI. V trimming: 4 bases; J trimming: 0 bases; junction bases outside the gene matches: 5. This CDR3 has 17 amino acids. As DNA, the CDR3 is TGTGCCAGCAGTTCCCATCTAGCGGGGGGCTCCTACAATGAGCAGTTCTTC. It translates to CASSSHLAGGSYNEQFF.

This clonotype was detected a few times. The rearrangement uses TRBV19 and TRBJ2-3; 10 bases are shared with TRBD1. Per germline, CDR1 LNHDA and CDR2 SQIVND (reference sequence). CDR3 length: 18 amino acids. Trimming cost V 3 bases and J 6 bases; bases outside gene matches: 15. CDR3 sequence (DNA): TGTGCCAGTAGTATTAACCGACAGGGACAGGGGACCGTGGATACGCAGTATTTT. It translates to CASSINRQGQGTVDTQYF.

This clonotype was counted once. One end of the junction varies from germline; a read error may be responsible. This chain connects TRBV6-1 to TRBJ2-7; the D is unclear. The CDR3 sequence is 12 residues long. Germline V gene sequence: CDR1 MNHNS, CDR2 SASEGT. The CDR3 DNA follows: TGTGTCAGCAGTGACGGATCTTACGAGCAGTACTTC. Translated: CVSSDGSYEQYF.